The rows below give T cell receptor beta chains drawn from one sample of a study of T cell repertoires in ileal Crohn's disease. Here immunoSEQ multiplex PCR was the method, and the copy in TCRdb shows in-frame clones only, minus some. This repertoire shows just over 3,000 clones, around 88% found once; its top ten account for approximately 5.1%. What was sequenced was ileal tissue. Receptors were obtained from an adult with Crohn's disease. Each CDR3 is given with its conserved first and last residue. Expanded clones are given a class, and other clones once, few, many or no size at all.

>TRBJ1-3|.|TRBV6-6
CASSEVVPGNTIYF
>TRBJ2-1|.|TRBV7-8
CASSSPKGSSYNEQFF
>TRBJ1-1|.|TRBV6-6
CASSHGDTEAFF
>TRBJ2-1|.|TRBV5-5
CASSWDIGASEQFF
>TRBJ2-6|.|TRBV30
CAWRRLLSGANVLTF
>TRBJ2-2|.|TRBV5-1
CASRIGDSGRPGELFF
>TRBJ2-1|.|TRBV2
CASRASGGAYNEQFF
>TRBJ1-1|.|TRBV30
CAWIEETEAFF
>TRBJ2-3|once|TRBV9
CASRRTSGVVDTQYF
>TRBJ2-7|.|TRBV5-1
CASSPGLAGVAYEQYF
>TRBJ2-7|few|TRBV4-1
CASSLKTAYEQYF
>TRBJ1-2|.|TRBV6-5
CASSTTWTGGYGYTF
>TRBJ2-7|.|TRBV2
CASSVAGSYEQYF
>TRBJ2-5|.|TRBV5-6
CASSLRGGLEYDIETQYF
>TRBJ1-2|.|TRBV27
CASSLKGLDGYTF